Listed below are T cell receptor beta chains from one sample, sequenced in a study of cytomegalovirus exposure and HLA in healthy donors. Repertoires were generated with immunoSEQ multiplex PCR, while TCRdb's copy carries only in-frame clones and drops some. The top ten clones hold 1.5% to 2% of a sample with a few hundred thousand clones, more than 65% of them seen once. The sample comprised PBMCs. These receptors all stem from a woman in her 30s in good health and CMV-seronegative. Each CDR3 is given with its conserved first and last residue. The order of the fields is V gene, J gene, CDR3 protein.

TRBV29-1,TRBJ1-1,CSVPGTGKNTEAFF
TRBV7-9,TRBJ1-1,CASSLGTGLVRTEAFF
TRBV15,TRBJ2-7,CATSREREVSYEQYF
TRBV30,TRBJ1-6,CASKGEADSPLHF
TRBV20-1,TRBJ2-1,CSASPGDEQFF
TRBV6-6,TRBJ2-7,CASSYSGTGYEQYF
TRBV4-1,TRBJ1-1,CASRQENDTEAFF
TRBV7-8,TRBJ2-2,CASSSTGDNTGELFF
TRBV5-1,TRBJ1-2,CASSLSDFNYGYTF
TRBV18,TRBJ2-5,CASSPFPRRDREETQYF
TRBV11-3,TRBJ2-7,CASSSPPGEQYF
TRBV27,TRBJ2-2,CASSTLAGVAGELFF
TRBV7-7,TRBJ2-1,CASSLVLAGDWNEQFF
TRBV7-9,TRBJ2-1,CASSLAIAGKGYNEQFF
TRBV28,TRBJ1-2,CASSLKGAVMYGYTF
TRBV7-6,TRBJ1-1,CASSLAGAVNEAFF
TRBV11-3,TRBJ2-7,CASSSRRQGMVDEQYF
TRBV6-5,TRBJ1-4,CASSGGARRGLFF
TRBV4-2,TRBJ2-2,CASSPRSGELFF
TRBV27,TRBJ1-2,CASSFSQGARRYGYTF
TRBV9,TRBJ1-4,CASSAGQGDYEKLFF
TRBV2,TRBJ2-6,CASSERDRLLANVLTF
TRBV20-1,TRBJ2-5,CSVQGQETQYF
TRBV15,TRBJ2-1,CATSVPRGNEQFF
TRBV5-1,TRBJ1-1,CASSLGQETEAFF
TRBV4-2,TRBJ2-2,CASSQSWTGNTGELFF
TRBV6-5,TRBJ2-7,CASSYTRGSYEQYF
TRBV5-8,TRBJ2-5,CASSSGLALPGQYF
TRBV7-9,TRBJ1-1,CASSFVPGQGRTEAFF